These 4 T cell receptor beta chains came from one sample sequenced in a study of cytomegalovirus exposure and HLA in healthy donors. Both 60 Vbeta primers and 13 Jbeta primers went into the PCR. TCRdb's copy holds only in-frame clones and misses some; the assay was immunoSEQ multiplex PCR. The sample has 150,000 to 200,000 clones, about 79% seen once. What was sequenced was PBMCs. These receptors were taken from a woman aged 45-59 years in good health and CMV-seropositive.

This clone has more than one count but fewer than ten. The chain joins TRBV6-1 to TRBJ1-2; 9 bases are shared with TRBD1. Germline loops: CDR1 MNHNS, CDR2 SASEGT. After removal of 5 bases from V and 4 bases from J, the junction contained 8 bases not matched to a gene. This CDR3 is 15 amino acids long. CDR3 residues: CASSHTGGAGYGYTF. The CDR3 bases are TGTGCCAGCAGTCACACAGGGGGCGCAGGCTATGGCTACACCTTC.

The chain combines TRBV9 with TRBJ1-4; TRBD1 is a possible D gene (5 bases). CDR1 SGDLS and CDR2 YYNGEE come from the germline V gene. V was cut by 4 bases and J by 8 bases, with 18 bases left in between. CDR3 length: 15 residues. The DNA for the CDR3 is TGTGCCAGCAGCATCTCTGGGGGGATAGAAGAAAAACTGTTTTTT. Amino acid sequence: CASSISGGIEEKLFF.

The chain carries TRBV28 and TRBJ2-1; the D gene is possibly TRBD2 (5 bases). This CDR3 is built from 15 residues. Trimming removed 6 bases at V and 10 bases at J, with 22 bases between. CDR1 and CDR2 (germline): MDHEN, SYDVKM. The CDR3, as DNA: TGTGCCAGCAGGATGGCTACGGGGAGCCGCTCGGAGCAGTTCTTC. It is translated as CASRMATGSRSEQFF.

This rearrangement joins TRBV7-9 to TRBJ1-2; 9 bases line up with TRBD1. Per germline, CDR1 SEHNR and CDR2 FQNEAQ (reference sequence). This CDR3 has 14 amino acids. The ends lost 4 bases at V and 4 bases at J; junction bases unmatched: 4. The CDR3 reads CASSSPTGGYGYTF. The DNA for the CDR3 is TGTGCCAGCAGCTCTCCGACAGGGGGCTATGGCTACACCTTC.